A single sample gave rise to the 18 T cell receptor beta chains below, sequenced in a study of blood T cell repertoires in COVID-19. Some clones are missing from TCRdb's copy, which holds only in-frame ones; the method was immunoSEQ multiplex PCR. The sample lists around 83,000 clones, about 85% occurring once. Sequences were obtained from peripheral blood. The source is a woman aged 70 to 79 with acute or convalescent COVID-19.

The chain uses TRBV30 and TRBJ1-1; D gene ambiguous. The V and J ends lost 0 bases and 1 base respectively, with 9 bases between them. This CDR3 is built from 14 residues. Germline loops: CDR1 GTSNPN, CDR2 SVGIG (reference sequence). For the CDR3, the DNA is TGTGCCTGGAGTGTAACTCTAAGGAACACTGAAGCTTTCTTT. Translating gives CAWSVTLRNTEAFF.

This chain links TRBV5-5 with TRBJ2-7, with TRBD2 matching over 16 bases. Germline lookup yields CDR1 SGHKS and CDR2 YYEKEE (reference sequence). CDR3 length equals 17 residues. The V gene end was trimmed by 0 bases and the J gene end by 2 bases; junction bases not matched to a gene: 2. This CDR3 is CASSLDGTSGRAYEQYV. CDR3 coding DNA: TGTGCCAGCAGCTTGGATGGGACTAGCGGGAGGGCCTACGAGCAGTACGTC.

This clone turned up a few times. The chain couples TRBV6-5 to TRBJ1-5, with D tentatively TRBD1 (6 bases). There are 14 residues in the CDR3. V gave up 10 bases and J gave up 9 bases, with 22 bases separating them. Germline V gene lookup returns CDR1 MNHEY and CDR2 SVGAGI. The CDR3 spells CATANREGERPQHF. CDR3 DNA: TGTGCCACCGCTAACAGGGAGGGCGAGCGGCCCCAGCATTTT.

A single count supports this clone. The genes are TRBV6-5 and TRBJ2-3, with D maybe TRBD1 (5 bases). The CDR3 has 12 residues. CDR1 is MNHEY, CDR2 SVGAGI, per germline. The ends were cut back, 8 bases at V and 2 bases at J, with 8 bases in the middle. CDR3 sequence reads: CASGRVTDTQYF. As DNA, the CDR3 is TGTGCCAGCGGCAGGGTCACAGATACGCAGTATTTT.

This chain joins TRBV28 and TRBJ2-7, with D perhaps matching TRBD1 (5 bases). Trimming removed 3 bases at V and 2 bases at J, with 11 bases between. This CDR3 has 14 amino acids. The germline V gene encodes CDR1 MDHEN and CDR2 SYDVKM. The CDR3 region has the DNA TGTGCCAGCAGTTTTGGAGACAGCGCCTACGAGCAGTACGTC. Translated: CASSFGDSAYEQYV.

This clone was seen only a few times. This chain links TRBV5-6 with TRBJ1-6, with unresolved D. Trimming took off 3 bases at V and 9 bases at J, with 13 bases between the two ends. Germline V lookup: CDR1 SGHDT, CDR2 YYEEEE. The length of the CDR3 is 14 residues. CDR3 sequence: CASSSDVSFSPLHF. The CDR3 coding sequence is TGTGCCAGCAGCTCCGATGTAAGCTTTTCACCCCTCCACTTT. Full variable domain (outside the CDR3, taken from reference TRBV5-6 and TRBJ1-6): DAGVTQSPTHLIKTRGQQVTLRCSPKSGHDTVSWYQQALGQGPQFIFQYYEEEERQRGNFPDRFSGHQFPNYSSELNVNALLLGDSALYLCASSSDVSFSPLHFGNGTRLTVT.

The CDR3 loop reads CASRSMIAGEQYV. The CDR3 nucleotides are TGTGCCAGCAGAAGCATGATAGCGGGCGAGCAGTACGTC. This rearrangement joins TRBV6-6 to TRBJ2-7; the match to TRBD2 covers 7 bases. The CDR3 extends over 13 amino acids. Germline CDR1 reads MNHNY; CDR2 reads SVGAGI (reference sequence). Losses at the gene ends were 6 bases for V and 6 bases for J; bases not matched to a gene: 8.

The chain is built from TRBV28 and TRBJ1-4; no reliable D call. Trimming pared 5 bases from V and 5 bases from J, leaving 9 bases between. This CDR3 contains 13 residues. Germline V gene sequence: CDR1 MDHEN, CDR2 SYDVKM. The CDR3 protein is CASSRGMNEKLFF. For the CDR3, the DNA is TGTGCCAGCAGTAGAGGGATGAATGAAAAACTGTTTTTT.

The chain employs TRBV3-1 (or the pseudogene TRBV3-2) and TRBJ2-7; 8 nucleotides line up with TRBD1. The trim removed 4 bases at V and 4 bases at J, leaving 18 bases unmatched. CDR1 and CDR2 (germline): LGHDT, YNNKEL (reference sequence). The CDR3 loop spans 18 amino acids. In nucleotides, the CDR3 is TGTGCCAGCAGCCGACCCTCCTCCGGGGACAGGAGCATTTACGAGCAGTACGTC. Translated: CASSRPSSGDRSIYEQYV.

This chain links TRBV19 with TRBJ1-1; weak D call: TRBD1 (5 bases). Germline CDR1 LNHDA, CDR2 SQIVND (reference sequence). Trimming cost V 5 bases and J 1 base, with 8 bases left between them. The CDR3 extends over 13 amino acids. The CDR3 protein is CASSYGGNTEAFF. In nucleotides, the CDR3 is TGTGCCAGTAGTTACGGGGGGAACACTGAAGCTTTCTTT.

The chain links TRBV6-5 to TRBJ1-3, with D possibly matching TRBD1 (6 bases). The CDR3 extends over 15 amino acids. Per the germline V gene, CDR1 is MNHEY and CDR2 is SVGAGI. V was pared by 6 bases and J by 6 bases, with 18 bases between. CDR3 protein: CASSRKGEAENTIYF. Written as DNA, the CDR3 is TGTGCCAGCAGCCGAAAGGGGGAAGCGGAAAACACCATATATTTT.

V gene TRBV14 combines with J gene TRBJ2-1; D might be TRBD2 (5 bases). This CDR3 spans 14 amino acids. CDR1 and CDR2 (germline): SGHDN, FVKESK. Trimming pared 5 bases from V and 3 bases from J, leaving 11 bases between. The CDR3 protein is CASSFAGGYNEQFF. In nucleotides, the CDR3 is TGTGCCAGCAGCTTTGCGGGCGGCTACAATGAGCAGTTCTTC.

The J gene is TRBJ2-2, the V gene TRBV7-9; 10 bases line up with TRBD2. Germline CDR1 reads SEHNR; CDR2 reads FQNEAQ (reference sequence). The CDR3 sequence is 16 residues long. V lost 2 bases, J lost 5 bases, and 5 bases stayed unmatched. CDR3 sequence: CASSLFSGRWTGELFF. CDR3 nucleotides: TGTGCCAGCAGCTTATTTAGCGGGAGGTGGACCGGGGAGCTGTTTTTT. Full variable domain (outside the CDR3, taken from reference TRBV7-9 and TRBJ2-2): DTGVSQNPRHKITKRGQNVTFRCDPISEHNRLYWYRQTLGQGPEFLTYFQNEAQLEKSRLLSDRFSAERPKGSFSTLEIQRTEQGDSAMYLCASSLFSGRWTGELFFGEGSRLTVL.

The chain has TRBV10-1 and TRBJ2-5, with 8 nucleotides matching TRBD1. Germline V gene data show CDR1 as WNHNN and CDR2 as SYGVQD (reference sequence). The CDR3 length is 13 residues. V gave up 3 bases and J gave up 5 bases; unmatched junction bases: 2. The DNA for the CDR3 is TGCGCCAGCAGTGACAGGGGGCGTGAGACCCAGTACTTC. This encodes CASSDRGRETQYF.

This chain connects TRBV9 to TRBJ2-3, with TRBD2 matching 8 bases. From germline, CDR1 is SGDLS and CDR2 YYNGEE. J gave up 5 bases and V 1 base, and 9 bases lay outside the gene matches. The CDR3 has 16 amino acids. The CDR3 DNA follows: TGTGCCAGCAGCGTATTCTGGAGCGGGGGAAGAGATACGCAGTATTTT. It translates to CASSVFWSGGRDTQYF. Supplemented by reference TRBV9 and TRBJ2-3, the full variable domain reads DSGVTQTPKHLITATGQRVTLRCSPRSGDLSVYWYQQSLDQGLQFLIQYYNGEERAKGNILERFSAQQFPDLHSELNLSSLELGDSALYFCASSVFWSGGRDTQYFGPGTRLTVL.

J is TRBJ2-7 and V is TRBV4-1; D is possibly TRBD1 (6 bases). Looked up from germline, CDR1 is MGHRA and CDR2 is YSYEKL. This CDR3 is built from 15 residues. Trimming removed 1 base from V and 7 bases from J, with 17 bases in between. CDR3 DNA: TGCGCCAGCAGCCAAGCCCGGGACATTGGTGAAGAGCAGTACGTC. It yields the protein CASSQARDIGEEQYV.

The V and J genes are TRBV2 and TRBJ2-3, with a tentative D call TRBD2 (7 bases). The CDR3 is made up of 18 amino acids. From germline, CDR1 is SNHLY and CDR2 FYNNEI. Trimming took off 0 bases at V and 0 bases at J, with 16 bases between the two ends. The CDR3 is CASSEALGGATSTDTQYF. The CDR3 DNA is TGTGCCAGCAGTGAAGCGCTTGGGGGGGCGACTAGCACAGATACGCAGTATTTT.

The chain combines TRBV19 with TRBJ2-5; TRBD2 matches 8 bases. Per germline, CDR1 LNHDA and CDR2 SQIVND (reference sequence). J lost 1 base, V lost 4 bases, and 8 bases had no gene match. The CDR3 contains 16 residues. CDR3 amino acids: CASSTPGGPTQETQYF. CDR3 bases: TGTGCCAGTAGTACCCCGGGGGGGCCGACCCAAGAGACCCAGTACTTC.